The sequence of this TCR beta chain was determined in a study of blood T cell repertoires in COVID-19. Across the whole study: Acute and convalescent COVID-19 specimens originated in the United States, Italy and Spain.

Libraries were prepared by immunoSEQ multiplex PCR; TCRdb keeps only in-frame clonotypes and omits some of them. This sample has about 98,000 clones, with roughly four fifths found just once. In germline, CDR1 is MRHNA, CDR2 SNTAGT. The CDR3 contains 15 residues. Trimming cost V 10 bases and J 11 bases; bases outside gene matches: 21. V usage is TRBV6-4 and J usage is TRBJ2-3, with TRBD1 identical over 7 bases. The specimen sequenced was peripheral blood. This clonotype was sampled from a man in his forties with active or convalescent COVID-19. CDR3 loop: CATPLGQEEMSLQYF. The CDR3 DNA reads as TGTGCCACGCCACTAGGACAGGAGGAAATGAGTTTGCAGTATTTT.